The 8 T cell receptor beta chains reported below all come from one sample, sequenced in a study of T-cell memory formation after mild COVID-19 listed by TCRdb under 2021. Preparation of the library involved 5' RACE. The sample was run on an Illumina NovaSeq 6000. TCRdb trimmed public reads at Q25 via fastp, called clones via MiXCR and kept in-frame beta chains. Each entry merges the rows of one CDR3 protein and shows their most common DNA and genes. This sample gives around 310,000 distinct CDR3 sequences in total; 14% of them show up just once. Around 20% of the sample is in the top ten clones. The source material was PBMCs or a T cell subset sorted from them (not recorded which). Receptor source: a man aged 18 to 30 who had mild COVID-19 (a few samples of this study predate the infection). The sample titles of this study are shuffled in the database, so cell type and time point are left out; the donor was told from shared clones.

V is TRBV3-1 and J is TRBJ2-5, with no clear D. The CDR3 has 12 amino acids. V dropped 1 base and J dropped 4 bases, with 4 bases sitting between them. The V gene's germline CDR1 is LGHDT and CDR2 YNNKEL (reference sequence). CDR3 region: CASSQGRETQYF. As DNA, the CDR3 is TGTGCCAGCAGCCAAGGGAGAGAGACCCAGTACTTC.

The rearrangement links TRBV6-2 or TRBV6-3 to TRBJ2-1; unclear D gene. CDR1 and CDR2 (germline): MNHEY, SVGEGT. The CDR3 sequence is 12 residues long. V lost 6 bases and J 5 bases, leaving 8 bases between the germline ends. The CDR3 region is CASRTLDNEQFF. DNA for the CDR3: TGTGCCAGCAGAACCCTAGACAATGAGCAGTTCTTC.

This clonotype was picked up many times. The chain employs TRBV27 and TRBJ2-5; 7 nucleotides line up with TRBD2. There are 15 residues in the CDR3. The V gene's germline CDR1 is MNHEY and CDR2 SMNVEV (reference sequence). Trimming removed 3 bases from V and 1 base from J; junction bases left unmatched: 5. The CDR3 DNA reads TGTGCCAGCAGTTTGCGCCCGGGAGGCCAAGAGACCCAGTACTTC. Residues: CASSLRPGGQETQYF.

The CDR3 sequence: CASSFGGPAYNEQFF. The CDR3, as DNA: TGTGCCAGCAGTTTCGGGGGACCGGCTTACAATGAGCAGTTCTTC. This rearrangement joins TRBV6-2 or TRBV6-3 to TRBJ2-1; TRBD2 is a possible D gene (6 bases). This CDR3 comprises 15 residues. V was shortened by 4 bases and J by 4 bases, with 14 bases between the two germline ends. Germline V lookup: CDR1 MNHEY, CDR2 SVGEGT.

The V call is TRBV3-1, the J call TRBJ1-1; D gene uncertain. V was cut by 0 bases and J by 0 bases, with 11 bases left in between. Germline values: CDR1 LGHDT, CDR2 YNNKEL (reference sequence). The CDR3 has 16 amino acids. The CDR3 spells CASSQDRQFLNTEAFF. The DNA for the CDR3 is TGTGCCAGCAGCCAAGATAGGCAGTTCTTGAACACTGAAGCTTTCTTT.

This sequence joins TRBV15 and TRBJ2-4, with TRBD2 as a possible D gene (5 bases). V was clipped by 0 bases and J by 6 bases, with 9 bases between them. There are 14 residues in the CDR3. Germline V gives CDR1 LNHNV, CDR2 YYDKDF (reference sequence). In DNA, the CDR3 is TGTGCCACCAGCAGAGACCCCCGGGGAAACATTCAGTACTTC. Its translation: CATSRDPRGNIQYF.

This sequence joins TRBV11-2 and TRBJ1-4; D not resolved. Per germline, CDR1 SGHAT and CDR2 FQNNGV. The CDR3 is 13 amino acids. V lost 5 bases and J 8 bases, leaving 12 bases between the germline ends. CDR3 DNA sequence: TGTGCCAGCAGCCCACGCGTGGCGGAAAAACTGTTTTTT. It translates to CASSPRVAEKLFF.

This clonotype has only a few counts. This chain links TRBV18 with TRBJ2-7; 7 positions match TRBD1. Germline trimming cut 6 bases from V and 5 bases from J; bases unmatched to any gene: 10. Germline V lookup: CDR1 KGHSH, CDR2 LQKENI. The length of the CDR3 is 14 residues. DNA of the CDR3: TGTGCCAGCTCCCCGGCGCAGGGGGTCGACGAGCAGTACGTC. Its translation is CASSPAQGVDEQYV.